Reported below is one T cell receptor beta chain. Its antigen is currently unknown. Trimming stripped 1 base from V and 0 bases from J, with 19 bases between. This CDR3 comprises 18 residues. CDR1 is SGDLS and CDR2 is YYNGEE in the germline V gene. The assay was immunoSEQ multiplex PCR, and TCRdb's table has in-frame clones only and misses some. The table has approximately 17,000 clones, approximately 79% seen once. These data originate in a study of neoadjuvant nivolumab and ipilimumab in lung cancer. Study-level points and caveats: Resected tumors had greater TCR richness and clonality than uninvolved lung.

The chain recombines TRBV9 with TRBJ1-1; D perhaps matches TRBD1 (6 bases). This TCR derives from an adult with non-small cell lung cancer. The material was tumor tissue, obtained after neoadjuvant nivolumab, alone or with ipilimumab, at or shortly before surgery. The CDR3 DNA follows: TGTGCCAGCAGCGTAAACAAGCAGGGGTCGCTCATGAACACTGAAGCTTTCTTT. It specifies CASSVNKQGSLMNTEAFF.